The next 11 T cell receptor beta chains were all read from a single sample in a study of blood T cell repertoires in COVID-19. The data were produced by immunoSEQ multiplex PCR, yet TCRdb's version contains in-frame clones alone and is incomplete. Among 90,000 to 120,000 clones listed, 90% to 95% were seen once. The sequenced sample consisted of peripheral blood. The receptors come from a human donor in a cohort sampled during active COVID-19.

There are a few counts of this clone. CDR3 protein: CASSQWRGSSYNEQFF. The CDR3 DNA reads TGTGCCAGCAGCCAATGGCGGGGTAGCTCCTACAATGAGCAGTTCTTC. The chain links TRBV6-2 or TRBV6-3 to TRBJ2-1; D is possibly TRBD2 (6 bases). The V gene lost 6 bases and the J gene lost 0 bases, with 15 bases spanning the gap. CDR3 size: 16 residues. Germline V gives CDR1 MNHEY, CDR2 SVGEGT.

The V call is TRBV29-1, the J call TRBJ1-2; D unresolved. The CDR3 covers 13 residues. Germline CDR1 and CDR2: SQVTM and ANQGSEA. With 0 bases removed from V and 6 bases from J, the gap between germline ends came to 11 bases. The CDR3 nucleotides read TGCAGCGTTGAAGATCTGAGGAGGGATGGCTACACCTTC. It translates to CSVEDLRRDGYTF. The whole variable domain, remainder taken from reference TRBV29-1 and TRBJ1-2, is SAVISQKPSRDICQRGTSLTIQCQVDSQVTMMFWYRQQPGQSLTLIATANQGSEATYESGFVIDKFPISRPNLTFSTLTVSNMSPEDSSIYLCSVEDLRRDGYTFGSGTRLTVV.

This chain links TRBV5-5 with TRBJ2-1; weak D call: TRBD1 (6 bases). Deletions cut 4 bases from V and 0 bases from J, with 17 bases between. Germline lookup yields CDR1 SGHKS and CDR2 YYEKEE (reference sequence). The CDR3 runs to 17 residues. CDR3 sequence: CASSLHRTASSYNEQFF. In DNA form, the CDR3 reads TGTGCCAGCAGCCTTCACCGGACAGCCAGCTCCTACAATGAGCAGTTCTTC.

CDR3 amino acids: CASSPRTGYTGELFF. The DNA of the CDR3 is TGTGCCAGTAGTCCCCGGACAGGGTATACCGGGGAGCTGTTTTTT. The J gene is TRBJ2-2, the V gene TRBV19; TRBD1 matches at 8 bases. This CDR3 contains 15 residues. After removal of 5 bases from V and 5 bases from J, the junction contained 7 bases not matched to a gene. Germline V gene lookup returns CDR1 LNHDA and CDR2 SQIVND (reference sequence).

The chain carries TRBV3-1 (or the pseudogene TRBV3-2) and TRBJ2-7; tentative D call: TRBD1 (6 bases). V lost 2 bases to trimming and J lost 6 bases, with 14 bases between them. The CDR3 has 14 residues. From germline, CDR1 is LGHDT and CDR2 YNNKEL (reference sequence). This chain's CDR3 is CASSQLGQPLEQYF. CDR3 nucleotides: TGTGCCAGCAGCCAACTCGGACAGCCCCTCGAGCAGTACTTC.

The rearrangement joins TRBV6-2 or TRBV6-3 to TRBJ2-3; TRBD2 matches at 14 bases. V was clipped by 2 bases and J by 5 bases; unmatched bases: 9. Germline V CDR1 and CDR2: MNHEY, SVGEGT. This CDR3 spans 18 amino acids. In DNA form, the CDR3 reads TGTGCCAGCAGTTACCCGCGACTAGCGGGAGGGCCCGGAGATACGCAGTATTTT. The encoded protein is CASSYPRLAGGPGDTQYF.

This sequence joins TRBV2 and TRBJ2-7; TRBD2 matches 9 bases. The germline gives CDR1 SNHLY, CDR2 FYNNEI. This CDR3 is 15 amino acids long. Trimming removed 6 bases from V and 1 base from J; junction bases left unmatched: 7. CDR3 coding DNA: TGTGCCAGCAGGGCGGGAGGGGTGATATCCTACGAGCAGTACTTC. Its translation is CASRAGGVISYEQYF.

The chain's CDR3 is CASSQATGMATEAFF. The CDR3 DNA reads TGTGCCAGCAGCCAAGCGACAGGGATGGCCACTGAAGCTTTCTTT. The rearrangement uses TRBV4-2 and TRBJ1-1, with TRBD1 identical over 7 bases. Trimming cost V 1 base and J 4 bases; bases outside gene matches: 6. The germline V gene has CDR1 LGHNA and CDR2 YNFKEQ. The CDR3 totals 15 residues.

The rearrangement joins TRBV11-2 to TRBJ2-1, with D tentatively TRBD2 (5 bases). The V gene lost 5 bases and the J gene lost 0 bases, with 14 bases spanning the gap. This CDR3 has 16 residues. Germline values: CDR1 SGHAT, CDR2 FQNNGV. In DNA form, the CDR3 reads TGTGCCAGCAGCCCGAGGCGGGCGAGCTCCTACAATGAGCAGTTCTTC. It specifies CASSPRRASSYNEQFF.

The CDR3 is CASSRGYEQYF. DNA for the CDR3: TGTGCCAGCAGTCGGGGTTACGAGCAGTACTTC. The chain employs TRBV11-2 and TRBJ2-7, with a possible D match to TRBD2 (5 bases). Trimming took off 6 bases at V and 4 bases at J, with 7 bases between the two ends. CDR3 size: 11 residues. Germline CDR1 and CDR2: SGHAT and FQNNGV.

The DNA of the CDR3 is TGTGCCTGGGGGACAGGTTTCTATGGCTACACCTTC. Translation gives CAWGTGFYGYTF. This sequence joins TRBV30 and TRBJ1-2; 8 bases agree with TRBD1. The CDR3 consists of 12 residues. Trimming at V came to 5 bases and at J to 4 bases, leaving 3 bases not matched to a gene. Germline values: CDR1 GTSNPN, CDR2 SVGIG (reference sequence).